The rows below give T cell receptor beta chains drawn from one sample of a study of blood T cell repertoires in COVID-19. The method was immunoSEQ multiplex PCR; TCRdb's version includes in-frame clones alone and lacks a portion of them. The sample holds 70,000 or so clones, over 80% seen once. Sequenced input: peripheral blood. These TCRs come from a human donor in a cohort sampled during active COVID-19. Each CDR3 is given with its conserved first and last residue. Fields, in order: CDR3 protein, V gene, CDR3 length, J gene.

CDR3 protein: CAISLKVDNPSSYEQYF
V gene: TRBV10-3
CDR3 length: 17
J gene: TRBJ2-7

CDR3 protein: CASSPDRGVYGYTF
V gene: TRBV5-1
CDR3 length: 14
J gene: TRBJ1-2

CDR3 protein: CASSPGSGGAGTGELFF
V gene: TRBV4-2
CDR3 length: 17
J gene: TRBJ2-2

CDR3 protein: CASSGGWGGAEAEQYF
V gene: TRBV6-1
CDR3 length: 16
J gene: TRBJ2-7

CDR3 protein: CASSLDRAFGNTIYF
V gene: TRBV5-6
CDR3 length: 15
J gene: TRBJ1-3

CDR3 protein: CSVATHDGRAFF
V gene: TRBV29-1
CDR3 length: 12
J gene: TRBJ1-1

CDR3 protein: CASSIRQGGYTF
V gene: TRBV21-1
CDR3 length: 12
J gene: TRBJ1-2

CDR3 protein: CASRFQGTNTEAFF
V gene: TRBV5-1
CDR3 length: 14
J gene: TRBJ1-1

CDR3 protein: CARSLGVRRGWNEQFF
V gene: TRBV5-3
CDR3 length: 16
J gene: TRBJ2-1

CDR3 protein: CASSNTGGTDTQYF
V gene: TRBV19
CDR3 length: 14
J gene: TRBJ2-3

CDR3 protein: CAWSVRRVGVQETQYF
V gene: TRBV30
CDR3 length: 16
J gene: TRBJ2-5

CDR3 protein: CASSLWPGNTIYF
V gene: TRBV11-2
CDR3 length: 13
J gene: TRBJ1-3

CDR3 protein: CASRGGPNPGQFF
V gene: TRBV10-2
CDR3 length: 13
J gene: TRBJ2-1

CDR3 protein: CASSSGGAGFIREAFF
V gene: TRBV5-4
CDR3 length: 16
J gene: TRBJ1-1

CDR3 protein: CASSLAGRVTEAFF
V gene: TRBV7-9
CDR3 length: 14
J gene: TRBJ1-1

CDR3 protein: CAISPSLGPTQYF
V gene: TRBV10-3
CDR3 length: 13
J gene: TRBJ2-5

CDR3 protein: CASSHEPREKLFF
V gene: TRBV16
CDR3 length: 13
J gene: TRBJ1-4

CDR3 protein: CASSFRTGQGTDTQYF
V gene: TRBV5-4
CDR3 length: 16
J gene: TRBJ2-3

CDR3 protein: CASSLLEHSPLHF
V gene: TRBV12-3/TRBV12-4
CDR3 length: 13
J gene: TRBJ1-6